This TCR beta chain was observed in a study of technical replicates of blood from several donors. This CDR3 spans 16 amino acids. Trimming removed 8 bases from V and 5 bases from J, with 22 bases in between. CDR1 and CDR2 from the germline V gene are SGHRS and YFSETQ. TCRdb's table, derived via immunoSEQ multiplex PCR, lists solely in-frame clones and lacks some. This sample carries around 61,000 clones, approximately 86% of them seen once, and the ten largest clones take 5%. The rearrangement links TRBV5-1 to TRBJ2-2, with D perhaps matching TRBD2 (5 bases). The clonotype comes from a human donor in good health. Some clones in this sample may be carry-over from other donors' samples. The specimen was PBMCs. The CDR3 protein is CASKPDGLRGTGELFF. As DNA, the CDR3 is TGCGCCAGTAAGCCGGACGGCCTTCGGGGAACCGGGGAGCTGTTTTTT.